This T cell receptor (beta chain) came from a study of cytomegalovirus exposure and HLA in healthy donors. Findings and caveats of the study: Later genetic work tied a missense DCLRE1C variant to beta-chain V and J trimming.

The PCR made use of 60 Vbeta and 13 Jbeta primers. Here immunoSEQ multiplex PCR was the method, and the copy in TCRdb shows in-frame clones only, minus some. The table records about 150,000 clones, around three quarters of them present only once. Turning to this clone: Its antigen is unknown.

CDR3 length equals 15 residues. Germline V gene sequence: CDR1 MNHEY, CDR2 SMNVEV (reference sequence). Trimming removed 3 bases at V and 2 bases at J, with 14 bases between. The receptor's source is a man aged 35-49 years in good health and CMV-seronegative. The chain uses TRBV27 and TRBJ2-7, with D maybe TRBD1 (6 bases). The specimen sequenced was PBMCs. CDR3 region: CASSFIWGLPYEQYF. The CDR3 DNA reads TGTGCCAGCAGTTTTATATGGGGGCTCCCCTACGAGCAGTACTTC.